A selection of T cell receptor beta chains follows, all from one sample in a study of PD-1 blockade in classical Hodgkin lymphoma. TCRdb's table, derived via immunoSEQ multiplex PCR, lists solely in-frame clones and lacks some. The sample has tens of thousands of clones, 76% seen once. Specimen: peripheral blood mononuclear cells (PBMCs), collected before the second cycle of nivolumab. The receptors come from a human donor with classical Hodgkin lymphoma. The CDR3 runs from the conserved cysteine through the conserved F or W. A D gene is named only where the DNA matches it firmly. The size of a clone is reported for some rows only, either as once, few or many, or as a class for expanded clones.

j_call clone_size d_call v_call cdr3_aa cdr3_nt
TRBJ1-5 NA NA TRBV6-6 CASSPPGVNQPQHF TGTGCCAGCAGTCCGCCAGGGGTCAATCAGCCCCAGCATTTT
TRBJ2-3 few TRBD1 TRBV30 CAWSGTGRGDTQYF TGTGCCTGGAGTGGGACAGGGCGGGGAGATACGCAGTATTTT
TRBJ1-2 NA NA TRBV5-4 CASSPDSNYGYTF TGTGCCAGCAGCCCGGACAGCAACTATGGCTACACCTTC
TRBJ2-1 NA TRBD2 TRBV18 CASSRGGPPLGEQFF TGTGCCAGCTCACGGGGGGGTCCCCCATTAGGGGAGCAGTTCTTC
TRBJ1-2 NA NA TRBV6-1 CASSEGLRVNYGYTF TGTGCCAGCAGTGAGGGACTACGTGTTAACTATGGCTACACCTTC
TRBJ1-2 NA NA TRBV4-2 CASSQESTPEGGYTF TGTGCCAGCAGCCAAGAAAGCACCCCTGAAGGTGGCTACACCTTC
TRBJ2-7 NA TRBD1 TRBV11-2 CASSLGQGGLYEQYF TGTGCCAGCAGCTTAGGACAGGGTGGACTCTACGAGCAGTACTTC
TRBJ2-3 NA NA TRBV29-1 CSVDEGGTDTQYF TGCAGCGTTGACGAGGGCGGTACAGATACGCAGTATTTT
TRBJ2-1 NA NA TRBV20-1 CSALPAQEQFF TGCAGTGCCCTGCCGGCCCAAGAGCAGTTCTTC
TRBJ2-3 NA NA TRBV9 CASSVGWGRTDTQYF TGTGCCAGCAGCGTAGGGTGGGGAAGGACAGATACGCAGTATTTT
TRBJ2-2 once TRBD1 TRBV2 CASRVDRVDTGELFF TGTGCCAGCAGAGTAGACAGGGTGGACACCGGGGAGCTGTTTTTT
TRBJ2-7 many NA TRBV9 CASSVDGGSSYEQYF TGTGCCAGCAGCGTAGACGGGGGAAGCTCCTACGAGCAGTACTTC
TRBJ1-1 NA NA TRBV4-3 CASSHGIVNPEAFF TGCGCCAGCAGCCACGGGATTGTTAACCCTGAAGCTTTCTTT
TRBJ2-3 NA NA TRBV9 CASSVDADTQYF TGTGCCAGCAGCGTAGATGCAGATACGCAGTATTTT
TRBJ1-6 few NA TRBV6-1 CASNRGNSPLHF TGTGCCAGCAATCGTGGGAATTCACCCCTCCACTTT
TRBJ2-3 NA NA TRBV30 CAWSLGGTDTQYF TGTGCCTGGAGTCTGGGGGGCACAGATACGCAGTATTTT
TRBJ1-5 NA TRBD1 TRBV19 CASSEADRDFHQPQHF TGTGCCAGCTCAGAGGCAGACAGGGATTTCCATCAGCCCCAGCATTTT
TRBJ2-3 NA TRBD1 TRBV2 CASSAGTGGTDTQYF TGTGCCAGCAGTGCCGGGACAGGGGGGACAGATACGCAGTATTTT
TRBJ2-4 few NA TRBV6-6 CASRADGAAKNIQYF TGTGCCAGCAGGGCCGACGGGGCGGCCAAAAACATTCAGTACTTC
TRBJ1-2 NA TRBD1 TRBV5-1 CASSLGPGQNYGYTF TGCGCCAGCAGCTTGGGGCCGGGACAGAACTATGGCTACACCTTC
TRBJ2-2 NA NA TRBV10-3 CAISGSSANTGELFF TGTGCCATCAGTGGATCTAGCGCGAACACCGGGGAGCTGTTTTTT
TRBJ2-5 NA NA TRBV20-1 CSASLRETQYF TGCAGTGCTAGCTTAAGAGAGACCCAGTACTTC
TRBJ2-5 NA TRBD1 TRBV27 CASSWDRGGAETQYF TGTGCCAGCAGTTGGGACAGGGGAGGGGCGGAGACCCAGTACTTC
TRBJ2-3 NA NA TRBV7-2 CASSATIDTQYF TGTGCCAGCAGCGCCACGATAGATACGCAGTATTTT
TRBJ2-2 NA NA TRBV9 CASSVGMGGPQALGELFF TGTGCCAGCAGCGTAGGGATGGGGGGGCCCCAAGCTCTAGGGGAGCTGTTTTTT
TRBJ1-2 NA NA TRBV18 CASSQLDTVNYGYTF TGTGCCAGCTCTCAACTGGACACCGTTAACTATGGCTACACCTTC
TRBJ1-3 NA NA TRBV9 CASSVGEGGNTIYF TGTGCCAGCAGCGTAGGGGAAGGAGGAAACACCATATATTTT
TRBJ2-1 NA TRBD1 TRBV7-3 CASSLFGDRRYNEQFF TGTGCCAGCAGCTTGTTTGGGGACAGGCGCTACAATGAGCAGTTCTTC
TRBJ2-3 NA NA TRBV2 CASSVGGAVLGTQYF TGTGCCAGCAGTGTAGGCGGGGCGGTCCTGGGTACGCAGTATTTT
TRBJ2-1 once NA TRBV4-1 CASSQGLAGYTYNEQFF TGCGCCAGCAGCCAGGGTTTGGCGGGCTATACCTACAATGAGCAGTTCTTC
TRBJ1-2 NA NA TRBV30 CAWSEGRDYGYTF TGTGCCTGGAGTGAGGGGAGGGACTATGGCTACACCTTC
TRBJ2-3 NA TRBD2 TRBV4-3 CASSQDAGGRNTQYF TGCGCCAGCAGCCAAGATGCGGGGGGGCGAAATACGCAGTATTTT
TRBJ2-1 few NA TRBV9 CASSVGLDGNEQFF TGTGCCAGCAGCGTAGGACTAGACGGGAATGAGCAGTTCTTC
TRBJ1-2 NA NA TRBV30 CAWSVGAGYGYTF TGTGCCTGGAGTGTGGGGGCGGGATATGGCTACACCTTC
TRBJ1-1 NA NA TRBV29-1 CSVEDDRKAFF TGCAGCGTTGAAGATGATCGGAAAGCTTTCTTT
TRBJ1-5 NA NA TRBV4-1 CASSQVGRASAKQPQHF TGCGCCAGCAGCCAAGTGGGGCGGGCCTCGGCTAAACAGCCCCAGCATTTT
TRBJ1-3 NA NA TRBV7-9 CASSPKQRLGNTIYF TGTGCCAGCAGTCCTAAACAGAGGCTTGGAAACACCATATATTTT
TRBJ1-1 NA NA TRBV6-5 CASTVGPSDTEAFF TGTGCCAGCACGGTAGGGCCATCCGACACTGAAGCTTTCTTT
TRBJ1-6 once NA TRBV4-2 CASSQDPAYNSPLHF TGTGCCAGCAGCCAAGATCCAGCGTATAATTCACCCCTCCACTTT
TRBJ1-6 NA TRBD1 TRBV5-6 CASSMTGTLWPLHF TGTGCCAGCAGCATGACAGGGACCTTGTGGCCCCTCCACTTT
TRBJ1-2 NA NA TRBV29-1 CSVGARYRTDNYGYTF TGCAGCGTTGGTGCGCGGTACAGGACAGATAACTATGGCTACACCTTC
TRBJ1-2 NA TRBD1 TRBV6-5 CASTGQREDGYTF TGTGCCAGCACGGGACAGAGGGAAGATGGCTACACCTTC
TRBJ2-3 NA NA TRBV19 CASSPLGGVPDTQYF TGTGCCAGTAGTCCTCTAGGGGGAGTACCAGATACGCAGTATTTT
TRBJ2-7 NA NA TRBV7-2 CASSLYGEQYF TGTGCCAGCAGCTTGTACGGGGAGCAGTACTTC
TRBJ2-6 NA NA TRBV18 CASSPPSQLGTGANVLTF TGTGCCAGCTCACCACCGAGTCAGTTGGGGACTGGGGCCAACGTCCTGACTTTC
TRBJ2-5 NA TRBD2 TRBV10-3 CAISESGTRSEGETQYF TGTGCCATCAGTGAGTCCGGGACTAGGTCTGAAGGGGAGACCCAGTACTTC
TRBJ1-1 NA NA TRBV30 CAWGAEDLNTEAFF TGTGCCTGGGGGGCGGAGGACCTGAACACTGAAGCTTTCTTT
TRBJ2-7 few TRBD1 TRBV18 CASSLDRGLGEQYF TGTGCCAGCTCACTTGACAGGGGGCTCGGCGAGCAGTACTTC
TRBJ1-4 NA TRBD1 TRBV2 CASSADREGEKLFF TGTGCCAGCAGTGCTGACAGGGAGGGTGAAAAACTGTTTTTT
TRBJ1-1 few TRBD1 TRBV6-6 CASSYPDRGTEAFF TGTGCCAGCAGTTACCCAGACAGGGGGACTGAAGCTTTCTTT
TRBJ2-6 NA NA TRBV5-1 CASSREAGANVLTF TGCGCCAGCAGCAGGGAAGCTGGGGCCAACGTCCTGACTTTC
TRBJ2-3 few NA TRBV6-5 CASSSRQGGPDTQYF TGTGCCAGCAGTTCCCGACAGGGAGGCCCAGATACGCAGTATTTT
TRBJ2-6 NA NA TRBV29-1 CSVGSQSGANVLTF TGCAGCGTGGGGAGTCAGTCTGGGGCCAACGTCCTGACTTTC